The T cell receptor beta chain under discussion was sequenced for a study of T cell repertoires in cytomegalovirus infection. On the study more broadly: Recently identified HLA-C-restricted CMV epitopes were used, and well-studied HLA-B-restricted CMV epitopes were used as well. Public TCR beta signatures provided an indication of both CMV infection and a matching HLA type. The study's findings and limits: CMV carriers having the relevant HLA were flagged by cumulative public TCR beta family frequency. The ex vivo response was dominated by HLA-C-restricted CMV-specific TCR beta clonotypes.

TCRdb re-called the reads through MiXCR, storing one row per CDR3 protein. The data hold about a million distinct CDR3 sequences, with 25% to 40% observed a single time. Germline V gives CDR1 SEHNR, CDR2 FQNEAQ (reference sequence). The CDR3 loop spans 16 amino acids. The ends were cut back, 5 bases at V and 0 bases at J, with 14 bases in the middle. In its sample, this clonotype was seen many times. What it binds is unknown. The genes are TRBV7-9 and TRBJ2-1, with a tentative D call TRBD2 (6 bases). This specimen consisted of cultured CD8+ T cells from PBMCs, obtained from culture after CMV antigen stimulation. The sequence was obtained from a human donor in good health (CMV status not recorded). Some clones in this sample may be carry-over from other donors' samples. The CDR3, as DNA: TGTGCCAGCAGCGGACTTAGCGGTAGCTCCTACAATGAGCAGTTCTTC. Amino acids: CASSGLSGSSYNEQFF. The full variable domain, its missing parts supplied by reference TRBV7-9 and TRBJ2-1, is DTGVSQNPRHKITKRGQNVTFRCDPISEHNRLYWYRQTLGQGPEFLTYFQNEAQLEKSRLLSDRFSAERPKGSFSTLEIQRTEQGDSAMYLCASSGLSGSSYNEQFFGPGTRLTVL.